This T cell receptor (beta chain) stems from a study of cytomegalovirus exposure and HLA in healthy donors. In regard to this clone: The antigen remains unidentified.

Study-wide points: There were under 200 TCR beta chains listed as cytomegalovirus-associated. Across all donors, roughly uniform sequencing depth was an assumption of the presence/absence analyses. Within an earlier analysis, most TCR beta V segments proved productive either about 90% or about 30% of the time.

With 60 Vbeta and 13 Jbeta primers, the PCR was carried out. In the original workflow: Later work found tens of millions of unique TCR beta chains, with about 10 million shared. Measured with immunoSEQ multiplex PCR; TCRdb has only the in-frame clones, and not every one. V, J and clone size are those of that table, while D and trimming were read from the DNA. The sample yields under 150,000 clones, 73% seen once. Germline V gene data show CDR1 as SNHLY and CDR2 as FYNNEI. V lost 1 base and J lost 6, with 15 bases in between. There are 15 residues in the CDR3. The rearrangement uses TRBV2 and TRBJ1-2; maybe TRBD1 (5 bases). Material: PBMCs. The TCR originated in a woman between 40 and 55 years old in good health and CMV-seronegative. This CDR3 reads CASSEGGGVLDGYTF. Written as DNA, the CDR3 is TGTGCCAGCAGTGAAGGCGGAGGGGTGTTGGATGGCTACACCTTC.